This T cell receptor (beta chain) was profiled in a study of blood T cells in healthy people across ages (dated by TCRdb to the mid-2010s). A note on the overall study: In model experiments, roughly one uniquely barcoded TCR beta cDNA molecule per two T cells was captured by template switching. Using deep sequencing normalized with unique cDNA molecular identifiers, the study measured how TCR beta repertoire diversity changes with age. The donors were divided into four age groups: young (average around 17 years), middle-aged (around 41), aged (approximately 62) and long-lived (82). For two donors (one aged 18 to 30 and one aged 80 or older), the study analyzed two additional independent replicas of 1 million unique cDNA reads from the same blood draw. Broader findings and caveats from the paper: Compared with the aged group, the long-lived group had more naive CD4+ T cells, fewer expanded clones and increased TCR diversity, a pattern suggesting age selection. Observed TCR beta diversity per million T cells fell roughly linearly with age, and a significant reduction was already apparent by age around 36. Estimates of total diversity based on one million sequenced T cells were considered lower bounds and underestimates. Because donor CMV infection status was unknown, age-related changes in expanded clonotypes were potentially confounded. Since profiling was done on bulk unsorted PBMCs, naive and antigen-experienced compartments could not be conclusively compared. There was a strong correlation between observed TCR beta diversity and the percentage of naive T cells measured by flow cytometry.

In regard to this clonotype: Its antigen is unknown. No base-level quality is on record; no much larger clone is a single base apart.

Systemically healthy Caucasian individuals from Russia, 35 to 40 in total and aged about 6 to 100 years, were included as donors. About 10 milliliters of peripheral blood were collected from each donor into EDTA-treated Vacutainer tubes. Ficoll-Paque density-gradient centrifugation was used to isolate PBMCs, with at least 7 million per sample. Total RNA, at least 6 micrograms per sample, was extracted from PBMCs with Trizol reagent. Naive CD45RAhigh/CD27high T cell percentages were measured by flow cytometry on a PBMC aliquot from every donor. The receptor library was made with 5' RACE. Sequencing instrument: Illumina HiSeq 2500. A second PCR of roughly 6 to 11 cycles was run with a J-beta primer mix and a sample-barcoded 5' primer. A unique molecular identifier was introduced onto each TCR beta cDNA molecule by a template-switch 5' adaptor carrying 12 random nucleotides. At least 3 million CDR3-containing paired-end reads were obtained from each sample. All of the RNA was converted into first-strand cDNA using the Mint cDNA synthesis kit, with a TRBC-specific oligonucleotide serving as the primer. Following uracil-DNA glycosylase treatment, all cDNA underwent a first 18-cycle PCR with the universal primers M1SS and BC2_uni_R. The authors processed their data as follows. Normalization of each sample was performed by random selection of 1 million high-quality reads, each carrying a distinct molecular identifier. Reads with shared molecular identifiers were discarded instead of being binned into consensus sequences. MiTCR, with a Q25 quality threshold and the strictest error-elimination algorithm, was used for CDR3 identification, clonotype clustering and error correction. A nonparametric unseen species model with Euler transformation was used to estimate lower-bound total TCR beta diversity. TCRdb took the public reads, trimmed them with fastp at Q25, ran MiXCR for clone calling and kept in-frame beta chains. Rows are unified per CDR3 protein, each entry keeping the most common DNA and genes. Here the V and J calls rest on TCRdb's processing, not on the authors' analysis. Recorded for this sample are over 700,000 distinct CDR3 sequences; roughly 25% of them occurred a single time. The top ten clonotypes cover roughly a tenth of the sample.

From the cysteine through the phenylalanine, the CDR3 covers 16 amino acids. Of all the DNA, just the CDR3 is kept, 48 bases in frame from base 1. Compared with germline, V lacks 4 bases and J lacks 3 bases; bases without a gene match: 10. The CDR1 and CDR2 encoded by the germline V gene are SGHTA and FQGTGA. The sample was also reused in another study, on T cells of mothers and their children. Reported in the second study: The donors were nine systemically healthy Caucasian individuals, made up of three mothers and their six children. cDNA synthesis used all of the extracted RNA, with 1.5 ug of RNA in each 15 ul reaction. In the second PCR, the M1S primer introduced both the sample barcodes and 2-4 random nucleotides. Over 8.5 million TCR beta CDR3 reads came from each mother, compared with a few million reads from each child. TCR recombination output is similarly shaped by thymic selection in related and unrelated pairs, with a minor effect exerted by inherited differences. Normalized repertoire overlap was always found to be slightly, but never significantly, higher in related mother-child pairs than in unrelated mother-child pairs. No persistent microchimeric T cell clones were detected, at a sensitivity of around 100 clones per million clonotypes. In the study, deep NGS was used to compare the TCR beta repertoires of mothers and children, and features distinguishing related mother-child pairs from unrelated individuals were sought. The mean age was roughly 40 +/- 4 years for the mothers and around 11 +/- 4 years for the children. Libraries were sequenced on Illumina HiSeq 2000 with 100+100 nt paired-end reads after adapter ligation with NEBNext reagents. To prevent cross-contamination, the mother and child libraries were prepared one month apart and sequenced in separate runs. Each donor had between about 450,000 and 2,300,000 distinct TCR beta clonotypes identified. Naive TCR beta clonotypes were estimated from low-frequency clonotypes matched to each donor's FACS-determined naive share, without sorting.

This receptor chain uses TRBV7-3 and TRBJ2-5; TRBD2 aligns with 8 central bases. The origin of this receptor is a boy aged 5 to 17 in good health. The specimen was blood. The sequenced DNA is TGTGCCAGCAGCTCTACCGAGGGAGCGGGAGAAGAGACCCAGTACTTC. The translation is CASSSTEGAGEETQYF.